These T cell receptor beta chains were read from a single sample in a study of CD8 T cells in ankylosing spondylitis. Using its own MiXCR run on the 5' RACE reads, TCRdb lists one record per CDR3 protein. The sample includes 200,000 to 300,000 distinct CDR3 sequences, roughly 8% seen only once; the top ten take 4.8%. Sequencing was carried out using blood, either unsorted or a sorted T cell fraction (not recorded which). The receptor source for this set is a female donor with ankylosing spondylitis or in good health (not recorded which). The CDR3 runs from the conserved cysteine through the conserved F or W. D genes are given only for firm matches. Clone sizes are given selectively: once, few, many, or a class where the clone is expanded.

size: many
V: TRBV20-1
J: TRBJ2-7
D: TRBD2
CDR3: CSATGLYREAYEQYF
DNA: TGCAGTGCTACTGGCCTTTATCGGGAGGCCTACGAGCAGTACTTC

size: many
V: TRBV24-1
J: TRBJ2-5
D: TRBD1
CDR3: CATSDIGQGGETQYF
DNA: TGTGCCACCAGTGATATCGGACAGGGCGGAGAGACCCAGTACTTC

size: many
V: TRBV15
J: TRBJ2-3
D: -
CDR3: CATSRSVQGWDTQYF
DNA: TGTGCCACCAGCAGATCCGTCCAGGGCTGGGATACGCAGTATTTT

size: many
V: TRBV3-1
J: TRBJ2-3
D: -
CDR3: CASSQDWDSTGSTDTQYF
DNA: TGTGCCAGCAGCCAAGATTGGGATTCGACAGGCTCCACAGATACGCAGTATTTT

size: many
V: TRBV20-1
J: TRBJ2-1
D: TRBD2
CDR3: CSARPVFLAGVSYNEQFF
DNA: TGCAGTGCTAGACCCGTTTTCCTAGCGGGAGTTTCCTACAATGAGCAGTTCTTC

size: -
V: TRBV11-2
J: TRBJ2-5
D: TRBD2
CDR3: CASSFSSGNRETQYF
DNA: TGTGCCAGCAGCTTCTCTAGCGGGAACCGAGAGACCCAGTACTTC

size: -
V: TRBV30
J: TRBJ2-3
D: TRBD1
CDR3: CAWSFLTGGTDTQYF
DNA: TGTGCCTGGAGCTTTTTGACAGGGGGAACAGATACGCAGTATTTT

size: many
V: TRBV5-1
J: TRBJ2-1
D: -
CDR3: CASSLAVGSSSSYNEQFF
DNA: TGCGCCAGCAGCTTGGCGGTGGGTAGCAGCTCCTCCTACAATGAGCAGTTCTTC

size: few
V: TRBV5-4
J: TRBJ2-3
D: TRBD1
CDR3: CASSPEGQGVDTQYF
DNA: TGTGCCAGCAGCCCAGAGGGACAGGGGGTAGATACGCAGTATTTT

size: many
V: TRBV7-9
J: TRBJ1-1
D: -
CDR3: CASSLAQGLRAEAFF
DNA: TGTGCCAGCAGCTTAGCGCAGGGCTTGAGGGCTGAAGCTTTCTTT

size: many
V: TRBV25-1
J: TRBJ2-1
D: TRBD2
CDR3: CASSEYFTAGGPVDEQFF
DNA: TGTGCCAGCAGTGAATATTTTACGGCGGGAGGGCCTGTAGATGAGCAGTTCTTC

size: many
V: TRBV19
J: TRBJ2-2
D: -
CDR3: CASSISRGGRTANTGELFF
DNA: TGTGCCAGTAGTATAAGCAGGGGCGGCAGGACAGCAAACACCGGGGAGCTGTTTTTT

size: many
V: TRBV5-1
J: TRBJ1-6
D: -
CDR3: CASSFGGEDSPLHF
DNA: TGCGCCAGCAGCTTTGGGGGAGAGGATTCACCCCTCCACTTT

size: few
V: TRBV20-1
J: TRBJ2-7
D: TRBD1
CDR3: CSASGTGGNEQYF
DNA: TGCAGTGCCTCCGGGACAGGGGGCAACGAGCAGTACTTC

size: many
V: TRBV15
J: TRBJ2-1
D: TRBD2
CDR3: CATSRDFGTSNNEQFF
DNA: TGTGCCACCAGCAGAGATTTCGGGACTAGCAACAATGAGCAGTTCTTC

size: -
V: TRBV19
J: TRBJ1-5
D: -
CDR3: CASSGPPRGNQPQHF
DNA: TGTGCCAGTAGTGGGCCTCCGAGGGGCAATCAGCCCCAGCATTTT

size: -
V: TRBV29-1
J: TRBJ2-5
D: -
CDR3: CSATPETRRPQYF
DNA: TGCAGCGCTACCCCGGAAACTCGTAGGCCCCAGTACTTC

size: many
V: TRBV20-1
J: TRBJ2-1
D: -
CDR3: CSASGTYSDEQFF
DNA: TGCAGTGCTTCGGGGACCTACTCGGATGAGCAGTTCTTC

size: -
V: TRBV6-4
J: TRBJ2-1
D: -
CDR3: CASVAQGSDEQFF
DNA: TGTGCCAGCGTCGCACAAGGATCGGATGAGCAGTTCTTC

size: -
V: TRBV4-2
J: TRBJ2-5
D: -
CDR3: CASSQGSARAQETQYF
DNA: TGTGCCAGCAGCCAAGGATCGGCCAGAGCTCAAGAGACCCAGTACTTC

size: few
V: TRBV12-3/TRBV12-4
J: TRBJ1-5
D: -
CDR3: CASSPELDSLYNQPQHF
DNA: TGTGCCAGCAGTCCAGAGTTGGACAGCCTTTACAATCAGCCCCAGCATTTT

size: few
V: TRBV7-2
J: TRBJ2-1
D: -
CDR3: CASSPRTIRDEQFF
DNA: TGTGCCAGCAGCCCCCGTACAATACGGGATGAGCAGTTCTTC

size: -
V: TRBV29-1
J: TRBJ2-7
D: TRBD1
CDR3: CSASTGGPTYEQYF
DNA: TGCAGCGCTTCAACAGGGGGCCCTACCTACGAGCAGTACTTC

size: -
V: TRBV6-2/TRBV6-3
J: TRBJ1-5
D: -
CDR3: CASSYDRGTAGEPQHF
DNA: TGTGCCAGCAGTTACGATAGAGGGACGGCCGGAGAGCCCCAGCATTTT

size: many
V: TRBV27
J: TRBJ2-1
D: -
CDR3: CASRSSGWEQFF
DNA: TGTGCCAGCCGTTCGAGTGGGTGGGAGCAGTTCTTC

size: many
V: TRBV20-1
J: TRBJ2-5
D: TRBD2
CDR3: CSASAPTSGRETQYF
DNA: TGCAGTGCTAGTGCCCCGACTAGCGGGAGAGAGACCCAGTACTTC

size: many
V: TRBV29-1
J: TRBJ1-2
D: TRBD1
CDR3: CSVGDRVAYTF
DNA: TGCAGCGTGGGAGACAGGGTGGCCTACACCTTC

size: many
V: TRBV7-2
J: TRBJ1-1
D: -
CDR3: CASSLGGFGEAFF
DNA: TGTGCCAGCAGCTTAGGAGGGTTCGGTGAAGCTTTCTTT

size: many
V: TRBV12-3/TRBV12-4
J: TRBJ2-1
D: -
CDR3: CASTGDFGYNEQFF
DNA: TGTGCCAGCACGGGGGATTTCGGCTACAATGAGCAGTTCTTC

size: -
V: TRBV12-3/TRBV12-4
J: TRBJ2-7
D: -
CDR3: CASSTTGAGGEQYF
DNA: TGTGCCAGCTCCACGACAGGGGCCGGGGGGGAGCAGTACTTC

size: many
V: TRBV20-1
J: TRBJ1-2
D: -
CDR3: CSARDDGSYGYTF
DNA: TGCAGTGCTAGAGATGACGGTAGCTATGGCTACACCTTC

size: many
V: TRBV12-3/TRBV12-4
J: TRBJ1-1
D: TRBD1
CDR3: CASRLRTGLGYTEAFF
DNA: TGTGCCAGCAGACTCCGGACAGGGTTGGGGTACACTGAAGCTTTCTTT

size: few
V: TRBV28
J: TRBJ2-7
D: TRBD2
CDR3: CASSLGTSGASYEQYF
DNA: TGTGCCAGCAGTTTGGGGACTAGCGGGGCCTCCTACGAGCAGTACTTC

size: many
V: TRBV29-1
J: TRBJ2-4
D: -
CDR3: CSGRKGNIQYF
DNA: TGCAGCGGTAGGAAAGGGAACATTCAGTACTTC

size: many
V: TRBV10-3
J: TRBJ1-1
D: -
CDR3: CAISEELRDKAFF
DNA: TGTGCCATCAGTGAGGAGCTGAGGGATAAAGCTTTCTTT

size: many
V: TRBV20-1
J: TRBJ1-1
D: -
CDR3: CSARDLTGQGSEAFF
DNA: TGCAGTGCTAGAGATCTGACGGGCCAAGGGTCTGAAGCTTTCTTT

size: many
V: TRBV2
J: TRBJ2-3
D: TRBD2
CDR3: CASTPLPFSSGSGSDTQCF
DNA: TGTGCCAGCACCCCCCTACCTTTTTCTAGCGGGAGTGGGTCAGATACGCAGTGTTTT

size: many
V: TRBV15
J: TRBJ1-2
D: -
CDR3: CATSRDLLGYYGYTF
DNA: TGTGCCACCAGCAGAGATCTCCTCGGTTACTATGGCTATACCTTC

size: few
V: TRBV7-9
J: TRBJ1-1
D: -
CDR3: CASSPRQAQEAFF
DNA: TGTGCCAGCAGCCCACGACAGGCCCAAGAAGCTTTCTTT

size: few
V: TRBV7-2
J: TRBJ1-5
D: -
CDR3: CASSLVDIPHQPQHF
DNA: TGTGCCAGCAGCTTAGTGGACATTCCCCATCAGCCCCAGCATTTT

size: many
V: TRBV5-1
J: TRBJ2-3
D: TRBD2
CDR3: CASSLTTVTSGSTDTQYF
DNA: TGCGCCAGCAGCCTGACGACTGTTACTAGCGGGAGCACAGATACGCAGTATTTT

size: many
V: TRBV12-3/TRBV12-4
J: TRBJ2-7
D: -
CDR3: CASSLTKTYEQYF
DNA: TGTGCCAGCAGCTTGACTAAAACCTACGAGCAGTACTTC